The T cell receptor beta chain under discussion was sequenced for a study of T cells after yellow fever vaccination. TCRdb re-called the 5' RACE reads with MiXCR, one entry per CDR3 protein. The sample holds 300,000 to 400,000 distinct CDR3 sequences, 8% to 9.5% seen once. The CDR3 spans 14 residues. This sample comprised PBMCs, obtained about 49 days after the first yellow fever vaccination. V usage is TRBV21-1 and J usage is TRBJ1-2; the table's D call, TRBD1, was not checked against the DNA. TRBV21-1 is tagged as a pseudogene. The receptor was derived from a man between 18 and 29 years old who received the YFV17D yellow fever vaccine. The CDR3: CASSYPQGVYGYTF. The DNA for the CDR3 is TGTGCCAGCAGCTACCCCCAGGGGGTCTATGGCTACACCTTC.